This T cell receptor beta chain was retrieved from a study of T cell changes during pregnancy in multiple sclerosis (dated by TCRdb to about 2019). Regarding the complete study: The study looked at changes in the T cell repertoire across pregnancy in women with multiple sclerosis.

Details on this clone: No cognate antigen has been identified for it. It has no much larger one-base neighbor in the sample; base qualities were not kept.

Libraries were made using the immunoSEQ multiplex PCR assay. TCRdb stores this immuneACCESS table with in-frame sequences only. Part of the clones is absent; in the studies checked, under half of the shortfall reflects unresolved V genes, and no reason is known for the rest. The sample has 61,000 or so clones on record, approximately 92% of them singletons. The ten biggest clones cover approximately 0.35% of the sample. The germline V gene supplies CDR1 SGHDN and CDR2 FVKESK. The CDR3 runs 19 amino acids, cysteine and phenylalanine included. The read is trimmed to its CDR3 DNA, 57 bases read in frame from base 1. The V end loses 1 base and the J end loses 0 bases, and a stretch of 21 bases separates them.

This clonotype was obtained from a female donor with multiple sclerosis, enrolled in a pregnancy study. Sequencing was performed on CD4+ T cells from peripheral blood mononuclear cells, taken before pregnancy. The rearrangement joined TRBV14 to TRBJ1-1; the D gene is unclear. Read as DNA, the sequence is TGTGCCAGCAGCCAAGCAAACGGGTACCGCCGACGGATGAACACTGAAGCTTTCTTT. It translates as CASSQANGYRRRMNTEAFF.